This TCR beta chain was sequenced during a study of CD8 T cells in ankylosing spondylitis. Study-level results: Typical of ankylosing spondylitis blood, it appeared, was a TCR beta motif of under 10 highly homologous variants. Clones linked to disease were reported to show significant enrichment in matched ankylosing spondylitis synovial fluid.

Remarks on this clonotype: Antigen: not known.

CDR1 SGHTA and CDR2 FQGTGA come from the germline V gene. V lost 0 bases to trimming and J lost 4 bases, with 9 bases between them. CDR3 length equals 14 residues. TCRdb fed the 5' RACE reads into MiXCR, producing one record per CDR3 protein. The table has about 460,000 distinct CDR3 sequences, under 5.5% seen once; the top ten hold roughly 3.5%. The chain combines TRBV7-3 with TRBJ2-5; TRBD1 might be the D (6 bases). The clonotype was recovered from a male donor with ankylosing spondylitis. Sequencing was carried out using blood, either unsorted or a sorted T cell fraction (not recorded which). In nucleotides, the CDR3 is TGTGCCAGCAGCTTAACCGGCAGGGGAGAGACCCAGTACTTC. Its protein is CASSLTGRGETQYF.